In its sample, the clone carrying this T cell receptor beta chain was seen a few times. As yet, its antigen is unknown. This sample was taken from a study of blood T cells in healthy people across ages. Findings and limits, study-wide: TCR beta diversity per million T cells fell roughly linearly with age.

Primers used in a second PCR of about 6 to 12 cycles were a sample-barcoded 5' primer and a J-beta primer mix. TCRdb called the 5' RACE reads again in MiXCR, with one record for every CDR3 protein. The sample yields about 1 million distinct CDR3 sequences, roughly 24% seen once. V was trimmed by 2 bases and J by 3 bases, leaving 11 bases between them. Germline CDR1 reads SGHAT; CDR2 reads FQNNGV. The CDR3 is 14 amino acids. A further study also used this sample, focusing on T cells of mothers and their children. From that report: Per 15 ul, 1.5 ug of RNA was used, with all extracted RNA going into cDNA synthesis. Slightly higher, non-significant overlap characterized related mother-child pairs relative to unrelated pairs.

The chain carries TRBV11-2 and TRBJ2-7, with D maybe TRBD1 (5 bases). The specimen was blood. The receptor comes from a girl aged 2-10 years in good health. The chain's CDR3 is CASSLTGEIYEQYF. The CDR3 bases are TGTGCCAGCAGCTTAACAGGAGAAATCTACGAGCAGTACTTC.